The clone carrying this TCR beta chain occurred a few times. Its cognate antigen is unknown. Mismatch with germline at one junction end may stem from a read error. Each CDR3 protein is one row after TCRdb ran MiXCR on the 5' RACE reads. The sample carries some 150,000 distinct CDR3 sequences, approximately 21% recorded once. These data belong to a study of T-cell memory formation after mild COVID-19. The wider study: The two donors had largely donor-specific TCR clusters. Study findings and constraints: CD4+ clones that contracted lay mainly in CM and EM; CD8+ ones lay in EMRA. Clones contracting over day 15 to 85 were CD4/CD8 balanced, with later expanders leaning CD4+. Proof of SARS-CoV-2 specificity was absent for the second-wave clones that crested on day 37.

This sequence was found in an adult woman who had mild COVID-19 (a few samples of this study predate the infection). Cell type and time point are not known. Source material: PBMCs or a T cell subset sorted from them (not recorded which).

In nucleotides, the CDR3 is TGTGCCTGGAGCTCCGGAGAGGGGACCCGTTCCTTC. As protein: CAWSSGEGTRSF. The genes are TRBV30 and TRBJ2-5, with D possibly called TRBD1 or TRBD2 (5 bases each). CDR1 and CDR2 (germline): GTSNPN, SVGIG (reference sequence). This CDR3 is 12 amino acids long.